This record looks at one T cell receptor beta chain sequence and its context. Its target is unknown. Use of 60 Vbeta and 13 Jbeta primers characterized the PCR. Clones were sequenced by immunoSEQ multiplex PCR, and TCRdb holds only the in-frame ones, with some missing. The table records about 89,000 clones, less than 10% of them present only once. The CDR3 spans 18 residues. Germline values: CDR1 SGHTA, CDR2 FQGNSA. The V and J ends lost 5 bases and 0 bases respectively, with 23 bases between them. This record comes from a study of cytomegalovirus exposure and HLA in healthy donors. Whole-study results and caveats: It was only CMV serostatus that was available as immune exposure information. Later analysis demonstrated an association between a missense DCLRE1C variant and TCR beta V- and J-gene trimming.

The specimen was PBMCs. The clonotype was recovered from a man over 45 in good health and CMV-seropositive. J is TRBJ2-7 and V is TRBV7-2, with a possible D match to TRBD2 (7 bases). CDR3 protein: CASSLKGGAGTSSYEQYF. CDR3 DNA: TGTGCCAGCAGCCTCAAGGGGGGGGCGGGCACCAGCTCCTACGAGCAGTACTTC.